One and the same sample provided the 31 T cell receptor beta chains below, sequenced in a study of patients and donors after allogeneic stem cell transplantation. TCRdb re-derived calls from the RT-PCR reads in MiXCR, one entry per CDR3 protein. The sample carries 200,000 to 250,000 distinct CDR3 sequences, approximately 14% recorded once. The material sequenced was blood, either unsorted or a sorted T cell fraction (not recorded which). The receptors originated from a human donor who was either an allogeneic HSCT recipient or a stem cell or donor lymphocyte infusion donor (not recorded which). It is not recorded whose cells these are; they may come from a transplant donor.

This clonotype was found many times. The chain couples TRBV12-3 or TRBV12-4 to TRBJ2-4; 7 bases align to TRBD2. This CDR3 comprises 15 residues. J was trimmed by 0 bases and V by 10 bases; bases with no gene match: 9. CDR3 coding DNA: TGTGCCACCGGCCGGGGGGACCTAGCCAAAAACATTCAGTACTTC. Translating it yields CATGRGDLAKNIQYF.

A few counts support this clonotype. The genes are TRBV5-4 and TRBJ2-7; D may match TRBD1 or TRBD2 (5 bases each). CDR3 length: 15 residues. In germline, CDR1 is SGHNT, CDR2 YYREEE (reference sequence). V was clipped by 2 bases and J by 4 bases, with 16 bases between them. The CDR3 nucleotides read TGTGCCAGCAGCTTCCAGGGACCCCTTACATACGAGCAGTACTTC. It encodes CASSFQGPLTYEQYF.

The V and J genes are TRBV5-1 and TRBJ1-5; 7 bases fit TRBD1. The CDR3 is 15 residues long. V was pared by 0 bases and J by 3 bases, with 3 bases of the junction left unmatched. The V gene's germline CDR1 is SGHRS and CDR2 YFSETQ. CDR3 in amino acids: CASSLVGQPNQPQHF. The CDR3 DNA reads TGCGCCAGCAGCTTGGTGGGACAGCCCAATCAGCCCCAGCATTTT.

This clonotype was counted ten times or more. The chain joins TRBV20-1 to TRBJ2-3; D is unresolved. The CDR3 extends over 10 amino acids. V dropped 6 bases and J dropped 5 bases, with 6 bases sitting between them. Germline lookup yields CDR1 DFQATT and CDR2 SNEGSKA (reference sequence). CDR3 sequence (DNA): TGCAGTGCCGGTGGAGATACGCAGTATTTT. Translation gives CSAGGDTQYF.

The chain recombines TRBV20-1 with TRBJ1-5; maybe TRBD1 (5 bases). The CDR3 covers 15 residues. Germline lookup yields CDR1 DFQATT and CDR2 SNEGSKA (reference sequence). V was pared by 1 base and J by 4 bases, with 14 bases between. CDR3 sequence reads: CSARAAAGNNQPQHF. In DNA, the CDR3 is TGCAGTGCTAGAGCGGCGGCAGGGAATAATCAGCCCCAGCATTTT.

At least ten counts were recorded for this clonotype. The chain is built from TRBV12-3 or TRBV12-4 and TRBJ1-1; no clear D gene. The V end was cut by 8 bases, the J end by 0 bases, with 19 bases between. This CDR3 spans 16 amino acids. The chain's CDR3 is CASGPNRAGMNTEAFF. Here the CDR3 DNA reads TGTGCCAGCGGGCCTAATAGGGCGGGCATGAACACTGAAGCTTTCTTT.

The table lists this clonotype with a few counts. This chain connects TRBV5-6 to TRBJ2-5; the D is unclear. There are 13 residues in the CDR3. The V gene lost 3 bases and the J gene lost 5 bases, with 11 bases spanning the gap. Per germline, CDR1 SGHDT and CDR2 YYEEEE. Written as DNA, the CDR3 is TGTGCCAGCAGCTGGGGTGCGGTTGAGACCCAGTACTTC. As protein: CASSWGAVETQYF.

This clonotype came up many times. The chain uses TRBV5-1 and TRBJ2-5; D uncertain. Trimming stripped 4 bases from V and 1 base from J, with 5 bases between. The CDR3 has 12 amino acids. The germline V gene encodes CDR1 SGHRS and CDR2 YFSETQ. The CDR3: CASSPVQETQYF. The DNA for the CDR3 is TGCGCCAGCAGCCCAGTCCAAGAGACCCAGTACTTC.

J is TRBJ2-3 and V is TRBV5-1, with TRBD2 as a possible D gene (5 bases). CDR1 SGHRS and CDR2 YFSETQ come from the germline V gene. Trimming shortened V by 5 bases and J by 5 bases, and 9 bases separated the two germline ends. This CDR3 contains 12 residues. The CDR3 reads CASSEGLDTQYF. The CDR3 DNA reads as TGCGCCAGCAGTGAGGGATTAGATACGCAGTATTTT.

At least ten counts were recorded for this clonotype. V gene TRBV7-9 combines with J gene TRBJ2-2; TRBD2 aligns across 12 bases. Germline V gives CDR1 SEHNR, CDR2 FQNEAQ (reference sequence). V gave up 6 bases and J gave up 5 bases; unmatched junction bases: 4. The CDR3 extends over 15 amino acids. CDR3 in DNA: TGTGCCAGCAGTACTAGCGGGAGGCCGACCGGGGAGCTGTTTTTT. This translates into CASSTSGRPTGELFF.

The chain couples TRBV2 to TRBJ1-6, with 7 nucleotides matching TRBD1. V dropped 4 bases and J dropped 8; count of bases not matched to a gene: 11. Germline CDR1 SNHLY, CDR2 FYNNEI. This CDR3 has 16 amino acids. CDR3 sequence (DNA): TGTGCCAGCAGTGGGGACAGCATAAGTACTGATTCACCCCTCCACTTT. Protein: CASSGDSISTDSPLHF.

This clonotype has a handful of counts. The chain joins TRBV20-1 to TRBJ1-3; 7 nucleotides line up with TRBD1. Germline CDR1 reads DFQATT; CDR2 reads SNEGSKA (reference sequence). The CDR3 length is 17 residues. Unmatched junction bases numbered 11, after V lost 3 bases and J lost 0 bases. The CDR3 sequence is CSARDSGTVTSGNTIYF. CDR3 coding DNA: TGCAGTGCTAGGGATTCCGGGACAGTGACCTCTGGAAACACCATATATTTT.

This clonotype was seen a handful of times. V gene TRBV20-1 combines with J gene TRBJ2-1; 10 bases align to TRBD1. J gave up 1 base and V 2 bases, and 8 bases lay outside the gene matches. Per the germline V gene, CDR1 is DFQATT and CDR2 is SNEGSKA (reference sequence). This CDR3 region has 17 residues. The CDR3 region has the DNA TGCAGTGCTAGACCAGCCTGGACAGGGGGATCCTACAATGAGCAGTTCTTC. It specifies CSARPAWTGGSYNEQFF.

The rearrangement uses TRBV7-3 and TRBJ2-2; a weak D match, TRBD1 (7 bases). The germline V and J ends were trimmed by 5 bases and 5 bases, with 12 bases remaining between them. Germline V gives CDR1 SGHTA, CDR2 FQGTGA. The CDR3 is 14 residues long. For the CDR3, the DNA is TGTGCCAGCAGCCGGGACAGCGGGACCGGGGAGCTGTTTTTT. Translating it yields CASSRDSGTGELFF.

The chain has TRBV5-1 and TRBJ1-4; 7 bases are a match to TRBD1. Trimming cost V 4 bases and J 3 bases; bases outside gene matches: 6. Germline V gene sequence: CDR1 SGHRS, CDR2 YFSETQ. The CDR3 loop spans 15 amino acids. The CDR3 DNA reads TGCGCCAGCAGCCCAGGGGGGAAAGCTAATGAAAAACTGTTTTTT. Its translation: CASSPGGKANEKLFF. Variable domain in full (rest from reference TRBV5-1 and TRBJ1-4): KAGVTQTPRYLIKTRGQQVTLSCSPISGHRSVSWYQQTPGQGLQFLFEYFSETQRNKGNFPGRFSGRQFSNSRSEMNVSTLELGDSALYLCASSPGGKANEKLFFGSGTQLSVL.

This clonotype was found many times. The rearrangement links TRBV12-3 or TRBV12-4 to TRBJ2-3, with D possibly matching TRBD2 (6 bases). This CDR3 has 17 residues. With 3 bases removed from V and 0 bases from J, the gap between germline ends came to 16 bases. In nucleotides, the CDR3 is TGTGCCAGCAGTTTCGGGGGACGAGGATCTAGCACAGATACGCAGTATTTT. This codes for CASSFGGRGSSTDTQYF.

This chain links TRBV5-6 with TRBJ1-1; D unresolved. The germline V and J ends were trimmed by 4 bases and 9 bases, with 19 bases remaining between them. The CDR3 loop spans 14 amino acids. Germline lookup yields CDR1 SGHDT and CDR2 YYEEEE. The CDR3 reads CASSGTLTSRQAFF. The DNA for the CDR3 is TGTGCCAGCAGCGGCACCCTGACAAGCCGCCAAGCTTTCTTT.

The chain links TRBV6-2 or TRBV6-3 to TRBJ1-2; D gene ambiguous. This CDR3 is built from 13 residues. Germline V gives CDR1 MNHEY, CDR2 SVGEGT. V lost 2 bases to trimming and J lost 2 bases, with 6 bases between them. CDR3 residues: CASSYPGNYGYTF. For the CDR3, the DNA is TGTGCCAGCAGTTACCCGGGGAACTATGGCTACACCTTC.

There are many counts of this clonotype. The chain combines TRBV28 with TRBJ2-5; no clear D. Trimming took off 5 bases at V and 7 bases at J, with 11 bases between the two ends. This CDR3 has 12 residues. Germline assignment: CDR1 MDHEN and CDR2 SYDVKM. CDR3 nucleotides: TGTGCCAGCAGTCCTCGATCAGGGACCCAGTACTTC. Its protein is CASSPRSGTQYF.

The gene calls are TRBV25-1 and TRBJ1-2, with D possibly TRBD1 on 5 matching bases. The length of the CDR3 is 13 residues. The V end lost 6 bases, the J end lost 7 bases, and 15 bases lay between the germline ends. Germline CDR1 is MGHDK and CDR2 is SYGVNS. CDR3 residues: CASRGLRGAGYTF. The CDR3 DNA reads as TGTGCCAGCAGGGGGCTTAGAGGAGCTGGCTACACCTTC.

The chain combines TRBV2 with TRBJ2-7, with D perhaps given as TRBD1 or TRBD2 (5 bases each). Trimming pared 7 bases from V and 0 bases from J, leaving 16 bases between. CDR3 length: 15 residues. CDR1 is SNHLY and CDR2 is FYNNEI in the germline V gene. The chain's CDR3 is CASKDRDRSSYEQYF. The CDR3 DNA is TGTGCCAGCAAAGACCGGGACCGAAGCTCCTACGAGCAGTACTTC.

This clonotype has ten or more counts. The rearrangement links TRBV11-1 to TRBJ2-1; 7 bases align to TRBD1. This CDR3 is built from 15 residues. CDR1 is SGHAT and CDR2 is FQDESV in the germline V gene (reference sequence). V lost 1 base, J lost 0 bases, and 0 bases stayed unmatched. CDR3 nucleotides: TGTGCCAGCAGCTTAGACAGGGGCTCCTACAATGAGCAGTTCTTC. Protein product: CASSLDRGSYNEQFF.

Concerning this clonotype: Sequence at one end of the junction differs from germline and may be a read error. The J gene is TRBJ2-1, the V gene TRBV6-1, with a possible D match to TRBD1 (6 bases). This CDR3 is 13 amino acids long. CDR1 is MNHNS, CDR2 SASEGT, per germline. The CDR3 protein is CASTRTAREPAGF. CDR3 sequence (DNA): TGTGCCAGCACCCGGACAGCCAGGGAGCCAGCAGGTTTC.

DNA for the CDR3: TGTGCCAGCAGCTCAAGTTCAAGGGTCGGTGGCTACACCTTC. This gives the protein CASSSSSRVGGYTF. The V gene is TRBV7-2, the J gene TRBJ1-2; D not certain. V lost 4 bases to trimming and J lost 7 bases, with 16 bases between them. The V gene's germline CDR1 is SGHTA and CDR2 FQGNSA. The CDR3 spans 14 residues.

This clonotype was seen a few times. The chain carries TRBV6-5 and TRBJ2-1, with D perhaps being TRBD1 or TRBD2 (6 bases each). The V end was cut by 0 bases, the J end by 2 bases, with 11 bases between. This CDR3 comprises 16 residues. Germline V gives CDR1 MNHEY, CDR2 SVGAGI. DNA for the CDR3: TGTGCCAGCAGTTACTCTAGGGGGGCTCCCTACAATGAGCAGTTCTTC. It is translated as CASSYSRGAPYNEQFF.

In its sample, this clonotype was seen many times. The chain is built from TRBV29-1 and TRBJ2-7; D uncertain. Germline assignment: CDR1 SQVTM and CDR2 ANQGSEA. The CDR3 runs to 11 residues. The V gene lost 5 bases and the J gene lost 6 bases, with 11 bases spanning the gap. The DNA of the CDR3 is TGCAGCGTTACCGAGCCAGGCGAGCAGTACTTC. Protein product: CSVTEPGEQYF.

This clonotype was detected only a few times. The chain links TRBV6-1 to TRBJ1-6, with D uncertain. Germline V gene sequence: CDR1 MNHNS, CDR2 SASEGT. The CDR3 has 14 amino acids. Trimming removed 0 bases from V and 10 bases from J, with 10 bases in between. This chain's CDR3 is CASSEAFEGSPLHF. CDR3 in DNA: TGTGCCAGCAGTGAAGCATTCGAGGGCTCACCCCTCCACTTT.

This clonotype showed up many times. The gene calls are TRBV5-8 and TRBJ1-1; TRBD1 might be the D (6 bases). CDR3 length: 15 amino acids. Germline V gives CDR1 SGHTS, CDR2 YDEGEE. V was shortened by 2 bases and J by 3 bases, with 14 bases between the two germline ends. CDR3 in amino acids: CASSFRGRGDTEAFF. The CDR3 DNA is TGTGCCAGCAGCTTTAGGGGGAGAGGGGACACTGAAGCTTTCTTT.

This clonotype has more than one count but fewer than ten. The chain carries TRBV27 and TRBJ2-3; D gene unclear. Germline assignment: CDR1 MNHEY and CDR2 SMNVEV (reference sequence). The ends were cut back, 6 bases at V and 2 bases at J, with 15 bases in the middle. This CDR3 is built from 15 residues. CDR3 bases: TGTGCCAGCAGCCCTGGATGGCACCCCACAGATACGCAGTATTTT. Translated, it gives CASSPGWHPTDTQYF.

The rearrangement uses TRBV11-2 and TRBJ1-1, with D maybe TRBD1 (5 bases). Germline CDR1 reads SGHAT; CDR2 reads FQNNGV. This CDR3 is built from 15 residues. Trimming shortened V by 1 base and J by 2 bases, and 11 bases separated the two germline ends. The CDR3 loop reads CASSLVSGSNTEAFF. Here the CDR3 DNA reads TGTGCCAGCAGCTTAGTCTCAGGGTCTAACACTGAAGCTTTCTTT. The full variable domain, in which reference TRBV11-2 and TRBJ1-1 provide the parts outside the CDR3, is EAGVAQSPRYKIIEKRQSVAFWCNPISGHATLYWYQQILGQGPKLLIQFQNNGVVDDSQLPKDRFSAERLKGVDSTLKIQPAKLEDSAVYLCASSLVSGSNTEAFFGQGTRLTVV.

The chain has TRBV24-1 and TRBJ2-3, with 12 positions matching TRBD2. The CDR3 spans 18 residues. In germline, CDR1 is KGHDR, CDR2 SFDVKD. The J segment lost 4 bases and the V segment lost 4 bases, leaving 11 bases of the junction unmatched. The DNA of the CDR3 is TGTGCCACCAGTGACGTACCTCTAGCGGGGGGGCGGGCAGATACGCAGTATTTT. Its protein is CATSDVPLAGGRADTQYF.